This T cell receptor beta chain was documented in a study of blood T cell repertoires in COVID-19. Study context: The United States, Italy and Spain provided the acute and convalescent COVID-19 samples.

One Seattle source followed patients from active infection through their disease course. The data were produced by immunoSEQ multiplex PCR, yet TCRdb's version contains in-frame clones alone and is incomplete. The table has 250,000 to 300,000 clones, approximately 86% seen once. There are 16 residues in the CDR3. J lost 5 bases, V lost 5 bases, and 12 bases had no gene match. Germline CDR1 reads MNHEY; CDR2 reads SMNVEV (reference sequence). The receptor was derived from a woman in her 70s with COVID-19, enrolled during active disease. Sequenced: peripheral blood. The V gene is TRBV27, the J gene TRBJ1-2, with TRBD1 identical over 9 bases. The CDR3 here is CASSPHRQGEPYGYTF. The CDR3 region has the DNA TGTGCCAGCAGTCCCCATCGACAGGGGGAACCATATGGCTACACCTTC.